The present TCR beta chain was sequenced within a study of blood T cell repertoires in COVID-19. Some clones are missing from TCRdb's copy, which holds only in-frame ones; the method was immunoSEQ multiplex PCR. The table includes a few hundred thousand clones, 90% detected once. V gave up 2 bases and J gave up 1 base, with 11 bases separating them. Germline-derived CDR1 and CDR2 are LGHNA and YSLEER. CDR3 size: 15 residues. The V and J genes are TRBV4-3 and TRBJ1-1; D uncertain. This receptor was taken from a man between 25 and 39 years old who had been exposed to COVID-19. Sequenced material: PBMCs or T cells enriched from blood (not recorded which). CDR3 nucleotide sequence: TGCGCCAGCAGCCAAAGTAGGACTGGGAACACTGAAGCTTTCTTT. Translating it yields CASSQSRTGNTEAFF.